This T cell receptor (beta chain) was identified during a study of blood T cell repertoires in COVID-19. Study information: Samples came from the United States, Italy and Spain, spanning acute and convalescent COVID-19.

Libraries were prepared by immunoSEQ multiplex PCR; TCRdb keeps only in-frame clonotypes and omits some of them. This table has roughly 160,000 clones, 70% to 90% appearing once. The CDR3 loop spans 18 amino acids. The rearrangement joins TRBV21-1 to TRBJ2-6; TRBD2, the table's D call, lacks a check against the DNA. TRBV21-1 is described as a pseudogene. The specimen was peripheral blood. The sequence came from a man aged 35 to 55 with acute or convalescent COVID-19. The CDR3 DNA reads TGTGCCAGCAGCCCGAGACGGACTAATCTTGGTGGGGCCAACGTCCTGACTTTC. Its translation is CASSPRRTNLGGANVLTF.